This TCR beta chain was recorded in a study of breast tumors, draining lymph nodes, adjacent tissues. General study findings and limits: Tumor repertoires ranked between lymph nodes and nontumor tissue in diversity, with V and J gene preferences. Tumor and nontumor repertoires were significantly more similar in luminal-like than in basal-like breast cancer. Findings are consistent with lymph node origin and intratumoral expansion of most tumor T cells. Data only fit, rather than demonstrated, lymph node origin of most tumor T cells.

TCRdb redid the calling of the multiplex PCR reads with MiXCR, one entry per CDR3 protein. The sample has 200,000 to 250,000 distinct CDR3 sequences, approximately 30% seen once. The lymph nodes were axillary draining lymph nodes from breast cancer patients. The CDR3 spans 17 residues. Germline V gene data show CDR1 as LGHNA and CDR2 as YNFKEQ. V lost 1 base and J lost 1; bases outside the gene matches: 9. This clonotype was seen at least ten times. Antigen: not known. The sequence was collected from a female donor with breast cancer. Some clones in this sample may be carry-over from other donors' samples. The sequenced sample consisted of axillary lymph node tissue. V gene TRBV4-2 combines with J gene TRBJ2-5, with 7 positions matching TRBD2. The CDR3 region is CASSQGGVAGSQETQYF. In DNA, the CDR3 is TGTGCCAGCAGCCAAGGAGGGGTAGCGGGTAGCCAAGAGACCCAGTACTTC.